Each of the 27 T cell receptor beta chains below was sequenced from the same sample in a study of T cells in Graves' hyperthyroidism and ophthalmopathy. RNA transcripts served as the template for amplifying TCR beta CDR3 regions. Primed by the HTBI set, a first-round RT-PCR was run on the TCR CDR3. MiXCR, applied by TCRdb to the multiplex PCR reads, yields one record per CDR3 protein. Of hundreds of thousands of distinct CDR3 sequences detected, less than 25% appear once; the ten largest clones hold under 35%. The sequenced material came from blood. Receptors were obtained from a man aged 30-40 years with Graves' ophthalmopathy.

The V gene is TRBV28, the J gene TRBJ2-7; 9 nucleotides line up with TRBD1. The CDR3 is 19 amino acids. J lost 5 bases, V lost 6 bases, and 23 bases had no gene match. Germline-derived CDR1 and CDR2 are MDHEN and SYDVKM. CDR3 in amino acids: CASRSSLRGGGDRANEQYF. The CDR3 nucleotides read TGTGCCAGCAGATCCTCGTTGAGGGGGGGTGGGGACAGGGCCAACGAGCAGTACTTC.

There are a few counts of this clonotype. The V call is TRBV20-1, the J call TRBJ1-5; tentatively, D is TRBD1 (6 bases). The CDR3 covers 15 residues. With 3 bases removed from V and 7 bases from J, the gap between germline ends came to 19 bases. The V gene's germline CDR1 is DFQATT and CDR2 SNEGSKA (reference sequence). Written as DNA, the CDR3 is TGCAGTGCTAGGGATATACAGGGTATGTCGCAGCCCCAGCATTTT. Protein: CSARDIQGMSQPQHF.

This clonotype showed up many times. The genes are TRBV11-2 and TRBJ2-1; TRBD2 is a possible D gene (6 bases). Germline V gene lookup returns CDR1 SGHAT and CDR2 FQNNGV. The CDR3 runs 15 residues. The V and J ends lost 1 base and 6 bases respectively, with 13 bases between them. The CDR3 DNA is TGTGCCAGCAGCTTAGCGGCCGGGAGACTCAATGAGCAGTTCTTC. Residues: CASSLAAGRLNEQFF.

This clonotype turned up a few times. This sequence joins TRBV20-1 and TRBJ2-5; 11 bases are shared with TRBD2. CDR1 DFQATT and CDR2 SNEGSKA come from the germline V gene (reference sequence). This CDR3 is 17 amino acids long. The V segment lost 0 bases and the J segment 7 bases; nucleotides outside the gene matches: 13. CDR3 sequence reads: CSARERTSGSLSVTQYF. The CDR3 region has the DNA TGCAGTGCTAGAGAAAGAACTAGCGGGAGTCTCTCAGTGACCCAGTACTTC.

This clonotype has only a few counts. The rearrangement uses TRBV5-4 and TRBJ2-1; TRBD2 aligns across 8 bases. Germline assignment: CDR1 SGHNT and CDR2 YYREEE (reference sequence). The CDR3 loop spans 14 amino acids. The V and J ends lost 6 bases and 7 bases, in that order; junction bases with no gene match: 9. CDR3 protein: CASTRSGSVNEQFF. CDR3 nucleotides: TGTGCCAGCACACGGAGCGGGAGTGTGAATGAGCAGTTCTTC.

This clonotype was seen repeatedly, ten times or more. This chain links TRBV2 with TRBJ1-3; D remains ambiguous. V lost 1 base and J lost 0, with 10 bases in between. There are 16 residues in the CDR3. CDR1 is SNHLY, CDR2 FYNNEI, per germline. CDR3 in DNA: TGTGCCAGCAGTGAAGGGGTGGCGAGCTCTGGAAACACCATATATTTT. Protein product: CASSEGVASSGNTIYF.

This chain uses TRBV27 with TRBJ2-7, with D perhaps TRBD2 (6 bases). CDR1 MNHEY and CDR2 SMNVEV come from the germline V gene (reference sequence). V gave up 5 bases and J gave up 5 bases, with 19 bases separating them. The CDR3 runs to 15 residues. For the CDR3, the DNA is TGTGCCAGCAGTCAAGGAATCTACCCGGGGGACGAGCAGTACTTC. Translated, it gives CASSQGIYPGDEQYF.

There are many counts of this clonotype. The chain employs TRBV28 and TRBJ1-4; D might be TRBD1 (6 bases). CDR1 and CDR2 (germline): MDHEN, SYDVKM. The CDR3 covers 17 residues. The V gene lost 6 bases and the J gene lost 1 base, with 18 bases spanning the gap. DNA for the CDR3: TGTGCCAGCAGATCAGTTGGGGGGCGCGGAACTAATGAAAAACTGTTTTTT. The encoded protein is CASRSVGGRGTNEKLFF.

The chain employs TRBV7-2 and TRBJ2-7; 11 nucleotides line up with TRBD2. V shed 7 bases, J shed 0 bases, and the junction held 11 bases outside the gene matches. Per germline, CDR1 SGHTA and CDR2 FQGNSA. CDR3 length: 17 amino acids. CDR3 residues: CASTPRLAGPSSYEQYF. CDR3 DNA sequence: TGTGCCAGCACCCCCCGACTAGCGGGACCCTCCTCCTACGAGCAGTACTTC.

V and J are TRBV6-1 and TRBJ2-5; 7 bases are a match to TRBD1. The CDR3 runs to 15 residues. From germline, CDR1 is MNHNS and CDR2 SASEGT. V lost 6 bases, J lost 5 bases, and 12 bases stayed unmatched. The CDR3 DNA reads TGTGCCAGCAGATCCCAGGCAGGGGGTTGGGAGACCCAGTACTTC. It yields the protein CASRSQAGGWETQYF.

V usage is TRBV11-2 and J usage is TRBJ2-1; D possibly corresponds to TRBD2 (6 bases). Looked up from germline, CDR1 is SGHAT and CDR2 is FQNNGV. CDR3 length: 14 amino acids. Deletions cut 5 bases from V and 5 bases from J, with 13 bases between. CDR3 coding DNA: TGTGCCAGCAGCCCGGCCGGGACTCACAATGAGCAGTTCTTC. As protein: CASSPAGTHNEQFF.

This clonotype was observed many times. The chain joins TRBV3-1 to TRBJ2-7, with D possibly matching TRBD1 (6 bases). The germline gives CDR1 LGHDT, CDR2 YNNKEL (reference sequence). V was trimmed by 5 bases and J by 2 bases, leaving 22 bases between them. The CDR3 runs 17 residues. The CDR3 loop reads CASSTRTGTPKPYEQYF. The CDR3 DNA is TGTGCCAGCAGCACGAGAACCGGGACACCGAAACCCTACGAGCAGTACTTC.

The V and J genes are TRBV20-1 and TRBJ1-1; D remains unclear. This CDR3 region has 13 residues. Germline values: CDR1 DFQATT, CDR2 SNEGSKA (reference sequence). Trimming cost V 1 base and J 3 bases, with 9 bases left between them. The CDR3 spells CSARGGADTEAFF. For the CDR3, the DNA is TGCAGTGCTAGAGGGGGAGCGGACACTGAAGCTTTCTTT.

This clonotype was recorded a few times. This sequence joins TRBV7-2 and TRBJ2-5; tentatively, D is TRBD1 (6 bases). The V end was cut by 7 bases, the J end by 4 bases, with 16 bases between. Germline CDR1 and CDR2: SGHTA and FQGNSA. This CDR3 contains 14 residues. CDR3 DNA sequence: TGTGCCAGCAACAAGGCAGGGGTTGGAGAGACCCAGTACTTC. Translating gives CASNKAGVGETQYF.

Only a few counts were recorded for this clonotype. The chain recombines TRBV5-8 with TRBJ2-3; D is unclear. The germline V gene encodes CDR1 SGHTS and CDR2 YDEGEE. The CDR3 sequence is 13 residues long. V was clipped by 0 bases and J by 6 bases, with 8 bases between them. CDR3 DNA sequence: TGTGCCAGCAGCTTGGTATATGAGGATACGCAGTATTTT. Its protein product is CASSLVYEDTQYF. Based on the CDR3 plus reference TRBV5-8 and TRBJ2-3, the full variable domain is EAGVTQSPTHLIKTRGQQATLRCSPISGHTSVYWYQQALGLGLQFLLWYDEGEERNRGNFPPRFSGRQFPNYSSELNVNALELEDSALYLCASSLVYEDTQYFGPGTRLTVL.

The J gene is TRBJ2-1, the V gene TRBV29-1; D may be TRBD2 (6 bases). The germline gives CDR1 SQVTM, CDR2 ANQGSEA. The V end was cut by 4 bases, the J end by 0 bases, with 10 bases between. The CDR3 length is 14 residues. DNA for the CDR3: TGCAGCGTTGTCGGGAGAGTCTCCTACAATGAGCAGTTCTTC. Protein product: CSVVGRVSYNEQFF.

The J gene is TRBJ2-7, the V gene TRBV28; 8 bases agree with TRBD1. J was trimmed by 6 bases and V by 5 bases; bases with no gene match: 12. CDR1 and CDR2 from the germline V gene are MDHEN and SYDVKM. The CDR3 is 15 amino acids. For the CDR3, the DNA is TGTGCCAGCAGTGCGGGGCAGGGGGCCAGCCGCGAGCAGTACTTC. It codes for CASSAGQGASREQYF.

In its sample, this clonotype was seen a few times. The chain is built from TRBV20-1 and TRBJ2-1; D gene uncertain. Germline CDR1 and CDR2: DFQATT and SNEGSKA (reference sequence). V lost 5 bases and J 8 bases, leaving 7 bases between the germline ends. The CDR3 totals 10 residues. The CDR3 DNA is TGCAGTGCTGGCGGCTATGAGCAGTTCTTC. Its translation is CSAGGYEQFF.

This clonotype was found a few times. CDR3 residues: CASSLVFQGREETQYF. DNA for the CDR3: TGTGCCAGCAGTTTAGTCTTTCAGGGTCGCGAAGAGACCCAGTACTTC. This rearrangement joins TRBV28 to TRBJ2-5; a possible D gene is TRBD1 (5 bases). This CDR3 is built from 16 residues. The germline V gene has CDR1 MDHEN and CDR2 SYDVKM. Trimming pared 2 bases from V and 3 bases from J, leaving 16 bases between.

This clonotype was seen a few times. The chain carries TRBV28 and TRBJ1-1, with a possible D match to TRBD1 (5 bases). From germline, CDR1 is MDHEN and CDR2 SYDVKM. The ends were cut back, 6 bases at V and 0 bases at J, with 14 bases in the middle. This CDR3 is 15 amino acids long. The CDR3 DNA reads TGTGCCAGCAGAGGGGAGGGGTATCTGAACACTGAAGCTTTCTTT. It translates to CASRGEGYLNTEAFF.

The sample holds many counts of this clonotype. The chain uses TRBV6-1 and TRBJ2-1; TRBD1 aligns across 7 bases. This CDR3 contains 13 residues. Germline V gene data show CDR1 as MNHNS and CDR2 as SASEGT. The V segment lost 5 bases and the J segment 3 bases; nucleotides outside the gene matches: 1. In DNA, the CDR3 is TGTGCCAGCAGTTGGGACAGCTACAATGAGCAGTTCTTC. Its translation: CASSWDSYNEQFF.

This clonotype was counted only a few times. The junction departs from germline at one end; a sequencing error may be responsible. The J gene is TRBJ2-2, the V gene TRBV11-2, with no clear D. Germline CDR1 reads SGHAT; CDR2 reads FQNNGV. This CDR3 comprises 12 residues. The DNA for the CDR3 is TGTGTCAGCACTGGGAACACCGGGGAGCTGTTTTTT. It yields the protein CVSTGNTGELFF.

The V and J genes are TRBV27 and TRBJ1-1; a weak D match, TRBD1 (5 bases). The germline V gene encodes CDR1 MNHEY and CDR2 SMNVEV (reference sequence). This CDR3 comprises 17 residues. V dropped 3 bases and J dropped 4 bases, with 21 bases sitting between them. The CDR3 DNA reads TGTGCCAGCAGTTTCAGCCGGGACGTCCGTCCCGGCACTGAAGCTTTCTTT. Translation gives CASSFSRDVRPGTEAFF.

This chain links TRBV19 with TRBJ1-5; 8 nucleotides line up with TRBD1. The germline CDR1 and CDR2 sequences are LNHDA and SQIVND (reference sequence). V was clipped by 6 bases and J by 4 bases; unmatched bases: 14. This CDR3 is built from 17 residues. In DNA, the CDR3 is TGTGCCAGTAGCCCACCCCGGGGGCAGGGGGCGAATCAGCCCCAGCATTTT. Its protein product is CASSPPRGQGANQPQHF. Complete variable domain (other parts from reference TRBV19 and TRBJ1-5): DGGITQSPKYLFRKEGQNVTLSCEQNLNHDAMYWYRQDPGQGLRLIYYSQIVNDFQKGDIAEGYSVSREKKESFPLTVTSAQKNPTAFYLCASSPPRGQGANQPQHFGDGTRLSIL.

This clonotype was seen repeatedly, ten times or more. V and J are TRBV12-3 or TRBV12-4 and TRBJ2-2; 8 bases are shared with TRBD2. The CDR3 is made up of 13 amino acids. J was trimmed by 7 bases and V by 8 bases; bases with no gene match: 6. DNA for the CDR3: TGTGCCAGCGGGACTAGTACCTTCGGGGAGCTGTTTTTT. It is translated as CASGTSTFGELFF.

This clonotype was seen repeatedly, ten times or more. The chain combines TRBV30 with TRBJ2-5; tentatively, D is TRBD1 (6 bases). The CDR3 runs to 15 residues. V lost 0 bases, J lost 4 bases, and 15 bases lay in between. Germline CDR1 is GTSNPN and CDR2 is SVGIG (reference sequence). The CDR3 loop reads CAWSVKAGVRETQYF. The CDR3 DNA is TGTGCCTGGAGTGTAAAGGCAGGGGTGAGAGAGACCCAGTACTTC.

V and J are TRBV25-1 and TRBJ1-4, with D uncertain. The CDR3 is 13 amino acids. CDR1 is MGHDK, CDR2 SYGVNS, per germline. Trimming left V 4 bases short and J 5 bases short, with 8 bases between. The CDR3 DNA is TGTGCCAGCAGTGGGTCAAGGAATGAAAAACTGTTTTTT. Translated: CASSGSRNEKLFF.